This TCR beta chain stems from a study of spatial heterogeneity in lung cancer. Study-wide results and caveats: TCRs found ubiquitously expanded in tumor appeared in blood more at resection than at follow-up.

This clonotype occurred many times. The target antigen is unknown. TCRdb reanalysed the 5' RACE reads using MiXCR and keeps one entry per CDR3 protein. The table shows fewer than 65,000 distinct CDR3 sequences, with roughly 6.6% occurring only once. The CDR3 contains 15 residues. Trimming at V came to 7 bases and at J to 6 bases, leaving 8 bases not matched to a gene. The V gene's germline CDR1 is MDHEN and CDR2 SYDVKM. This sample's time point: sample taken at primary tumor resection. Material: PBMCs, obtained at surgery. This rearrangement joins TRBV28 to TRBJ2-7; 14 nucleotides match TRBD2. The TCR sequence derives from a female donor with early-stage non-small cell lung cancer. Written as DNA, the CDR3 is TGTGCCAGCACCCTAAGTGGGACTAGCGGGAGCGAGCAGTACTTC. It specifies CASTLSGTSGSEQYF.